The T cell receptor beta chain under discussion was sequenced for a study of identical twins. The study's findings and limits: Invariant T cells like MAIT and iNKT could partly confound the zero-insertion analyses.

This CDR3 region has 16 residues. CDR1 is MGHDK, CDR2 SYGVNS, per germline. The junction had 5 bases not matched to a gene; V was cut back by 3 bases and J by 3 bases. TCRdb itself ran the 5' RACE reads through MiXCR, one entry per CDR3 protein. The sample includes about 570,000 distinct CDR3 sequences, more than 9% seen only once; the top ten take around 3%. No donor was unhealthy or non-Caucasian. This clonotype was seen many times. Its antigen is still unknown. These records were also assigned to another study, of yellow fever vaccine responses in identical twins.

The source is a woman in her late teens or twenties in good health. The specimen was PBMCs. The chain employs TRBV25-1 and TRBJ2-2, with TRBD1 matching 9 bases. In DNA form, the CDR3 reads TGTGCCAGCAGTGATCCGAACAGGGGGCACACCGGGGAGCTGTTTTTT. Translated, it gives CASSDPNRGHTGELFF. The entire variable domain, with the rest obtained from reference TRBV25-1 and TRBJ2-2, is as follows: EADIYQTPRYLVIGTGKKITLECSQTMGHDKMYWYQQDPGMELHLIHYSYGVNSTEKGDLSSESTVSRIRTEHFPLTLESARPSHTSQYLCASSDPNRGHTGELFFGEGSRLTVL.